One and the same sample provided the 26 T cell receptor beta chains below, sequenced in a study of human T cells and chemical hapten exposure (dated by TCRdb to the early 2020s). Sample time point, as interpreted from the label and publication: healthy volunteer bleed at 2 weeks. Total RNA was isolated from unfractionated whole blood collected in Tempus Blood RNA tubes. Library creation used RACE. Sequencing was performed on a NextSeq 500. TCRdb trimmed public reads at Q25 via fastp, called clones via MiXCR and kept in-frame beta chains. Each entry is one CDR3 protein sequence, shown with its most common DNA and genes. The sample profile shows around 130,000 distinct CDR3 sequences; more than 7.5% of them were found once. The ten most abundant clones make up roughly 1.6% of the sample. Sequenced material: whole blood. These receptors were collected from a male donor in good health. Some clones in this sample may be carry-over from other donors' samples.

This clonotype was picked up many times. V and J are TRBV2 and TRBJ1-5; D is uncertain. Looked up from germline, CDR1 is SNHLY and CDR2 is FYNNEI. There are 14 residues in the CDR3. V dropped 1 base and J dropped 4 bases, with 8 bases sitting between them. The CDR3 is CASSEGALNQPQHF. Written as DNA, the CDR3 is TGTGCCAGCAGTGAAGGGGCGCTAAATCAGCCCCAGCATTTT.

The chain links TRBV14 to TRBJ2-6, with a weak D call TRBD1 (6 bases). Germline V gene data show CDR1 as SGHDN and CDR2 as FVKESK. The V end lost 5 bases, the J end lost 0 bases, and 8 bases lay between the germline ends. The CDR3 runs to 15 residues. As DNA, the CDR3 is TGTGCCAGCAGCGTCAGGGGCTCTGGGGCCAACGTCCTGACTTTC. Translated: CASSVRGSGANVLTF.

This clonotype was detected ten times or more. The chain uses TRBV7-8 and TRBJ2-5; D assignment may be TRBD1 or TRBD2 (5 bases each). In germline, CDR1 is SGHVS, CDR2 FQNEAQ. The CDR3 runs to 14 residues. Trimming took 0 bases from V and 7 from J, leaving 12 bases between them. The CDR3 nucleotides are TGTGCCAGCAGCTTAGCAGGGGATGGAGGGACCCAGTACTTC. Translating gives CASSLAGDGGTQYF.

This clonotype has more than one count but fewer than ten. The CDR3 protein is CASSRPGTSGGYNEQFF. CDR3 nucleotide sequence: TGTGCCAGCAGCCGACCAGGTACTAGCGGGGGCTACAATGAGCAGTTCTTC. The chain links TRBV7-2 to TRBJ2-1; 11 bases match TRBD2. This CDR3 has 17 amino acids. The V segment lost 5 bases and the J segment 3 bases; nucleotides outside the gene matches: 9. From germline, CDR1 is SGHTA and CDR2 FQGNSA.

Many counts were recorded for this clonotype. The chain uses TRBV18 and TRBJ2-2, with 11 nucleotides matching TRBD2. The ends lost 2 bases at V and 4 bases at J; junction bases unmatched: 9. CDR3 size: 18 residues. Germline V lookup: CDR1 KGHSH, CDR2 LQKENI. The CDR3, as DNA: TGTGCCAGCTCACCAGCGTTCCTAGCGGGAGGTCTCACCGGGGAGCTGTTTTTT. Residues: CASSPAFLAGGLTGELFF.

Only a few counts were recorded for this clonotype. CDR3 region: CASSLAGAPDTQYF. The CDR3 DNA sequence: TGTGCCAGCAGCTTGGCTGGGGCTCCAGATACGCAGTATTTT. The chain couples TRBV5-6 to TRBJ2-3; possibly TRBD1 for D (5 bases). Germline-derived CDR1 and CDR2 are SGHDT and YYEEEE. The CDR3 runs to 14 residues. The ends were cut back, 0 bases at V and 4 bases at J, with 9 bases in the middle.

V is TRBV7-2 and J is TRBJ1-1, with D possibly matching TRBD1 (5 bases). Per germline, CDR1 SGHTA and CDR2 FQGNSA. The CDR3 is 12 amino acids. Trimming left V 1 base short and J 10 bases short, with 10 bases between. The CDR3 protein is CASSLGGRGAFF. The CDR3 bases are TGTGCCAGCAGCTTAGGGGGCCGAGGAGCTTTCTTT.

Concerning this clonotype: One base away lies a much larger clone, so this may be a sequencing read error. The genes are TRBV9 and TRBJ1-1; tentatively, D is TRBD1 (6 bases). The CDR3 runs to 15 residues. CDR1 is SGDLS, CDR2 YYNGEE, per germline. The CDR3 sequence: CASSVEPGAGTVAFF. The CDR3 nucleotides are TGTGCCAGCAGCGTAGAACCAGGGGCGGGCACTGTAGCTTTCTTT. Supplemented by reference TRBV9 and TRBJ1-1, the full variable domain reads DSGVTQTPKHLITATGQRVTLRCSPRSGDLSVYWYQQSLDQGLQFLIQYYNGEERAKGNILERFSAQQFPDLHSELNLSSLELGDSALYFCASSVEPGAGTVAFFGQGTRLTVV.

This clonotype has more than one count but fewer than ten. The chain employs TRBV7-2 and TRBJ1-5, with D perhaps TRBD1 (5 bases). This CDR3 has 16 amino acids. Trimming cost V 1 base and J 4 bases, with 14 bases left between them. Per germline, CDR1 SGHTA and CDR2 FQGNSA. This chain's CDR3 is CASSLGVGHSNQPQHF. The CDR3 DNA is TGTGCCAGCAGCTTAGGCGTCGGACATAGTAATCAGCCCCAGCATTTT. Combining the CDR3 with reference TRBV7-2 and TRBJ1-5 gives the whole variable domain GAGVSQSPSNKVTEKGKDVELRCDPISGHTALYWYRQSLGQGLEFLIYFQGNSAPDKSGLPSDRFSAERTGGSVSTLTIQRTQQEDSAVYLCASSLGVGHSNQPQHFGDGTRLSIL.

This sequence joins TRBV27 and TRBJ1-2; 7 bases match TRBD1. The V gene's germline CDR1 is MNHEY and CDR2 SMNVEV (reference sequence). This CDR3 is 16 amino acids long. Germline trimming cut 5 bases from V and 4 bases from J; bases unmatched to any gene: 13. CDR3 sequence (DNA): TGTGCCAGCAGTGATAAGGGGGCTGGATTCCTCTATGGCTACACCTTC. Translating gives CASSDKGAGFLYGYTF.

This chain uses TRBV7-6 with TRBJ1-4; D is undetermined. V was pared by 5 bases and J by 6 bases, with 28 bases between. The CDR3 loop spans 19 amino acids. Germline CDR1 reads SGHVS; CDR2 reads FNYEAQ. The CDR3 loop is CASSNVVVGFEGIHEKLFF. The CDR3 DNA is TGTGCCAGCAGCAACGTCGTGGTTGGGTTTGAGGGTATTCATGAAAAACTGTTTTTT.

This clonotype was detected many times. The rearrangement links TRBV5-1 to TRBJ2-1; 7 bases are shared with TRBD1. Per the germline V gene, CDR1 is SGHRS and CDR2 is YFSETQ. V was clipped by 4 bases and J by 1 base; unmatched bases: 8. The CDR3 totals 16 residues. The CDR3 loop reads CASSPEDRVSYNEQFF. In DNA form, the CDR3 reads TGCGCCAGCAGCCCGGAAGACAGGGTTTCCTACAATGAGCAGTTCTTC. Drawing the rest from reference TRBV5-1 and TRBJ2-1, the complete variable domain is KAGVTQTPRYLIKTRGQQVTLSCSPISGHRSVSWYQQTPGQGLQFLFEYFSETQRNKGNFPGRFSGRQFSNSRSEMNVSTLELGDSALYLCASSPEDRVSYNEQFFGPGTRLTVL.

This clonotype came up a few times. This sequence joins TRBV9 and TRBJ2-7, with 9 bases aligning to TRBD1. Germline loops: CDR1 SGDLS, CDR2 YYNGEE. V was clipped by 4 bases and J by 3 bases; unmatched bases: 8. This CDR3 is built from 15 residues. In DNA, the CDR3 is TGTGCCAGCAGCAGCGGACAGGGGAACTTCTACGAGCAGTACTTC. This gives the protein CASSSGQGNFYEQYF.

This clonotype showed up just a few times. The chain couples TRBV4-1 to TRBJ2-7; possibly TRBD2 for D (5 bases). The CDR3 covers 13 residues. V lost 0 bases and J lost 5, with 8 bases in between. Germline assignment: CDR1 MGHRA and CDR2 YSYEKL. CDR3 in DNA: TGCGCCAGCAGCCAAGATCCCGGGAACGAGCAGTACTTC. This sequence encodes CASSQDPGNEQYF.

The table lists this clonotype with a few counts. V gene TRBV11-2 combines with J gene TRBJ1-2; D not resolved. This CDR3 region has 14 residues. Trimming cost V 0 bases and J 5 bases, with 10 bases left between them. Germline CDR1 SGHAT, CDR2 FQNNGV. The CDR3 DNA sequence: TGTGCCAGCAGCTTAGACCTGGCGCCGTATGGCTACACCTTC. The encoded protein is CASSLDLAPYGYTF.

The table lists this clonotype with a few counts. The chain links TRBV12-3 or TRBV12-4 to TRBJ2-5, with D perhaps being TRBD1 or TRBD2 (5 bases each). V shed 3 bases and J shed 7 bases, with 18 bases lying between them. This CDR3 region has 15 residues. CDR3 DNA sequence: TGTGCCAGCAGTTTCGCAGGGTCAAAGGCGGGGACCCAGTACTTC. It translates to CASSFAGSKAGTQYF.

The table lists this clonotype with many counts. J is TRBJ2-1 and V is TRBV7-3, with 11 positions matching TRBD2. This CDR3 region has 15 residues. Trimming at V came to 3 bases and at J to 9 bases, leaving 7 bases not matched to a gene. CDR1 is SGHTA, CDR2 FQGTGA, per germline. As DNA, the CDR3 is TGTGCCAGCAGCTTTAGCGGGGGGGCCGGAGTTGAGCAGTTCTTC. Its translation: CASSFSGGAGVEQFF. Filled out from reference TRBV7-3 and TRBJ2-1, the complete variable domain reads GAGVSQTPSNKVTEKGKYVELRCDPISGHTALYWYRQSLGQGPEFLIYFQGTGAADDSGLPNDRFFAVRPEGSVSTLKIQRTERGDSAVYLCASSFSGGAGVEQFFGPGTRLTVL.

The sample holds a few counts of this clonotype. V and J are TRBV9 and TRBJ2-1; 10 bases align to TRBD1. CDR3 length equals 16 residues. CDR1 SGDLS and CDR2 YYNGEE come from the germline V gene. The trim removed 4 bases at V and 5 bases at J, leaving 9 bases unmatched. Written as DNA, the CDR3 is TGTGCCAGCAGCTATAACCGGGGACAGGGGCACAATGAGCAGTTCTTC. This encodes CASSYNRGQGHNEQFF.

The chain employs TRBV7-9 and TRBJ1-4, with TRBD1 as a possible D gene (5 bases). Trimming took 5 bases from V and 4 from J, leaving 11 bases between them. The germline gives CDR1 SEHNR, CDR2 FQNEAQ (reference sequence). The CDR3 extends over 14 amino acids. The CDR3 here is CASSKQDRNEKLFF. The DNA of the CDR3 is TGTGCCAGCAGCAAACAGGACCGTAATGAAAAACTGTTTTTT.

This clonotype was seen only a few times. The V gene is TRBV6-2 or TRBV6-3, the J gene TRBJ2-3, with 8 bases identical to TRBD1. Germline V gene sequence: CDR1 MNHEY, CDR2 SVGEGT. This CDR3 has 15 amino acids. V was pared by 4 bases and J by 6 bases, with 9 bases of the junction left unmatched. CDR3 in amino acids: CASSSPGGAKDTQYF. The CDR3 bases are TGTGCCAGCAGTTCCCCAGGGGGCGCGAAGGATACGCAGTATTTT.

The gene calls are TRBV3-1 and TRBJ2-5; 7 nucleotides line up with TRBD2. Germline CDR1 and CDR2: LGHDT and YNNKEL (reference sequence). V shed 5 bases, J shed 0 bases, and the junction held 15 bases outside the gene matches. The CDR3 consists of 18 residues. This CDR3 is CASSSPQELAAYQETQYF. The CDR3, as DNA: TGTGCCAGCAGCTCCCCTCAGGAGCTAGCGGCGTACCAAGAGACCCAGTACTTC.

At least ten counts were recorded for this clonotype. This chain uses TRBV18 with TRBJ1-5; D is perhaps TRBD1 (5 bases). Germline assignment: CDR1 KGHSH and CDR2 LQKENI. V lost 3 bases and J 5 bases, leaving 17 bases between the germline ends. This CDR3 has 16 residues. The CDR3 region has the DNA TGTGCCAGCTCACCTCTTGGTACCGGGACCTATCAGCCCCAGCATTTT. Protein sequence: CASSPLGTGTYQPQHF.

In its sample, this clonotype was seen many times. V usage is TRBV5-1 and J usage is TRBJ2-1; D unresolved. The germline CDR1 and CDR2 sequences are SGHRS and YFSETQ. Trimming cost V 0 bases and J 6 bases, with 7 bases left between them. The CDR3 is 13 residues long. The CDR3 DNA reads as TGCGCCAGCAGCTTGGTGGAGAGCAATGAGCAGTTCTTC. Translation: CASSLVESNEQFF.

The table lists this clonotype with a few counts. The chain employs TRBV7-9 and TRBJ2-6; D ambiguous. Trimming left V 0 bases short and J 0 bases short, with 9 bases between. Germline CDR1 and CDR2: SEHNR and FQNEAQ (reference sequence). The CDR3 is 17 residues long. CDR3 sequence (DNA): TGTGCCAGCAGCTTAGCTGCGTCGAGCTCTGGGGCCAACGTCCTGACTTTC. It specifies CASSLAASSSGANVLTF.

As to this clonotype: With a much larger clone just one base away, this may be a read error. The chain combines TRBV20-1 with TRBJ1-5, with TRBD1 matching 8 bases. Trimming cost V 4 bases and J 7 bases; bases outside gene matches: 3. Germline V gene sequence: CDR1 DFQATT, CDR2 SNEGSKA (reference sequence). The CDR3 loop spans 12 amino acids. The CDR3 protein is CSATGGRQPQHF. CDR3 in DNA: TGCAGTGCTACAGGGGGCAGACAGCCCCAGCATTTT.

This chain joins TRBV5-1 and TRBJ1-1; D unclear. The CDR3 runs 13 residues. In germline, CDR1 is SGHRS, CDR2 YFSETQ. Trimming took 7 bases from V and 1 from J, leaving 11 bases between them. The CDR3 sequence: CASRPTANTEAFF. The CDR3 nucleotides read TGCGCCAGCCGCCCAACAGCGAACACTGAAGCTTTCTTT.